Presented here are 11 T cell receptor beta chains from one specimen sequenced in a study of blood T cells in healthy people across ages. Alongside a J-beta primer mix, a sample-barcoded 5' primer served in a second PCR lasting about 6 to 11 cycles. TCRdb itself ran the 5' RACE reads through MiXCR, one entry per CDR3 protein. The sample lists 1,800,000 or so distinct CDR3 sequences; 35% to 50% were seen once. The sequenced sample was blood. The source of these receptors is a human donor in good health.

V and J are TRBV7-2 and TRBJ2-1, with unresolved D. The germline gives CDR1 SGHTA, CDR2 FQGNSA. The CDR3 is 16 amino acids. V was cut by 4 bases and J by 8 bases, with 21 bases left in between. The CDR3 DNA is TGTGCCAGCAGCTCCCGGCAGCGTACCTCAGTGGATGAGCAGTTCTTC. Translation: CASSSRQRTSVDEQFF. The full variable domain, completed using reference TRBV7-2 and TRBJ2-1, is GAGVSQSPSNKVTEKGKDVELRCDPISGHTALYWYRQSLGQGLEFLIYFQGNSAPDKSGLPSDRFSAERTGGSVSTLTIQRTQQEDSAVYLCASSSRQRTSVDEQFFGPGTRLTVL.

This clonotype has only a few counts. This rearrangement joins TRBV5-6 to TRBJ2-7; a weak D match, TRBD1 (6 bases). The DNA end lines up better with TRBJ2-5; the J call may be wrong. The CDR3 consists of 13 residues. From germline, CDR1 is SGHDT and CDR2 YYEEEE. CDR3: CASTHRDQETQYF. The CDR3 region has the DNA TGTGCCAGCACCCACAGGGACCAAGAGACCCAGTACTTC.

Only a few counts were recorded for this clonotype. CDR3 sequence (DNA): TGTGCCAGCAGCCAATTAATAGGGAAGAGCTACACCTTC. Translation: CASSQLIGKSYTF. The J gene is TRBJ1-2, the V gene TRBV14; no reliable D call. Germline V gene data show CDR1 as SGHDN and CDR2 as FVKESK. This CDR3 contains 13 residues. Trimming took 2 bases from V and 9 from J, leaving 13 bases between them.

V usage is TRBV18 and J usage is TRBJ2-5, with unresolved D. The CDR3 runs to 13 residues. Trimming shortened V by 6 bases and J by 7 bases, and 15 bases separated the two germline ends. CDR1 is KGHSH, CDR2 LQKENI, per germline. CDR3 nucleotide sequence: TGTGCCAGCTCCCCGTCCACAACGGGGACCCAGTACTTC. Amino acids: CASSPSTTGTQYF.

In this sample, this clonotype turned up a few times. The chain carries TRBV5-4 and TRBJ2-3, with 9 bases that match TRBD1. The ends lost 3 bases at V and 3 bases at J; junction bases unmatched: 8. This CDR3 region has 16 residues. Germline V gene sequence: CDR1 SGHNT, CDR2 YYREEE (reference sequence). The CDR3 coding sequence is TGTGCCAGCAGCTCTCAGTTAGGACAGGGGACAGATACGCAGTATTTT. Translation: CASSSQLGQGTDTQYF.

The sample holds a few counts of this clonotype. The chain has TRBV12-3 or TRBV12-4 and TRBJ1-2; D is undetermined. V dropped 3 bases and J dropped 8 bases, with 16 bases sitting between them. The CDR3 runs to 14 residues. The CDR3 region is CASSLPASPEGYTF. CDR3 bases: TGTGCCAGCAGTTTGCCTGCCTCGCCGGAGGGCTACACCTTC.

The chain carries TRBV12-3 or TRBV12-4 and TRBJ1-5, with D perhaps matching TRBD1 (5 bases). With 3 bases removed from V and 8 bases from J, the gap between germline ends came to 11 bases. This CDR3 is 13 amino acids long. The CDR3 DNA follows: TGTGCCAGCAGTTTTGGAGGGGCTGAGCCCCAGCATTTT. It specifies CASSFGGAEPQHF.

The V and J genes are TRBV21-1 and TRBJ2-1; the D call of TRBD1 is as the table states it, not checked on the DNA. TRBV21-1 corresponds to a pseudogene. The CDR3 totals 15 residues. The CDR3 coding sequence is TGTGCCAGCAGCCACAGGGGGCTCCCCTACAATGAGCAGTTCTTC. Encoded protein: CASSHRGLPYNEQFF.

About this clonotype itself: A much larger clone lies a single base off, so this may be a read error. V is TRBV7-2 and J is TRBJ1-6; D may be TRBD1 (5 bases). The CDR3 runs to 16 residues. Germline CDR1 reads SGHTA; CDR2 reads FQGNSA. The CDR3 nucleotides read TGTGCCAGCAGCTCGCTGGGAGGGACCTTAAATTCACCCCCCCACTTT. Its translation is CASSSLGGTLNSPPHF.

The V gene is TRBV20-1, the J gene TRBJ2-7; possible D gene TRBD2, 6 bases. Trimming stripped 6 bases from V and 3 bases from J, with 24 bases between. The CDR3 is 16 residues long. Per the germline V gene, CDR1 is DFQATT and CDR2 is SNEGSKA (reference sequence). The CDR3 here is CSATTPRVSGLYEQYF. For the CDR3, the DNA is TGCAGTGCCACCACGCCCCGGGTAAGCGGGCTCTACGAGCAGTACTTC.

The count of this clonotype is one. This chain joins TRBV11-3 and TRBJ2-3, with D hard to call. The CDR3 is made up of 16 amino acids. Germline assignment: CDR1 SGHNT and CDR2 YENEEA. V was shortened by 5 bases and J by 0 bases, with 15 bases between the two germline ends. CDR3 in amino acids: CASSPRTHTSTDTQYF. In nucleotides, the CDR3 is TGTGCCAGCAGCCCGCGGACGCACACTAGCACAGATACGCAGTATTTT. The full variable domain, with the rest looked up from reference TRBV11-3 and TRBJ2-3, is EAGVVQSPRYKIIEKKQPVAFWCNPISGHNTLYWYLQNLGQGPELLIRYENEEAVDDSQLPKDRFSAERLKGVDSTLKIQPAELGDSAVYLCASSPRTHTSTDTQYFGPGTRLTVL.